This T cell receptor beta chain was identified during a study of T-cell memory formation after mild COVID-19 (dated by TCRdb to about 2021). Broadly, across the study: Most TCR sequence clusters were specific to one of the two donors. The cohort comprised two young, previously healthy adult volunteers, one female and one male. T-cell clones expanding and contracting after mild COVID-19 in a couple of donors were tracked by longitudinal TCRalpha and TCRbeta repertoire sequencing. Paper-wide results and their limitations: Whether the second-wave clones peaking on day 37 were SARS-CoV-2 specific was not confirmed. Clones contracting from day 15 to 85 had balanced CD4/CD8 phenotypes, while a second wave expanding from day 15 to 37 was biased towards CD4+. The study included only two mild cases, and larger cohorts that include severe cases with pre-infection samples were judged to be necessary. Contracting CD4+ clones turned up mainly in the CM and EM memory subsets, whereas EMRA was where CD8+ clones were enriched. The detection of some responding clones in pre-infection memory suggests that pre-existing cross-reactive memory T cells joined the SARS-CoV-2 response.

The data were produced on an Illumina NovaSeq 6000. TCRalpha and TCRbeta cDNA libraries were built by 5'RACE with constant-segment primers, adding sample barcodes and unique molecular identifiers. Trizol reagent was used to extract RNA from every sample. Libraries were amplified in two PCR steps, with a second sample barcode and Illumina TruSeq adapters added in the second step. Sequencing of the libraries was done on an Illumina NovaSeq, producing 2 x 150 bp paired-end reads. In the authors' own workflow: Demultiplexing of reads and collapsing into UMI-guided consensus sequences were performed with migec v1.2.7. Using mixcr v2.1.11, UMI consensuses were aligned to TRA and TRB V and J templates and then assembled into clonotypes. A clonotype was counted as expanded or contracted only if both edgeR and NoisET called the change significant, with noise models trained on biological replicates. For edgeR calls, a false discovery rate-adjusted p below 0.01 and a log2 fold-change threshold of 1 were applied. As an exploratory analysis of dynamics, max-normalized trajectories of the 1000 most abundant clonotypes were examined with PCA combined with hierarchical clustering. Each responding clone was given a CD4 or CD8 phenotype based on the CD4+ and CD8+ repertoires, which had been sequenced separately. The public reads were reanalyzed by TCRdb: fastp trimming at Q25, MiXCR alignment, in-frame beta chains only. When rows share a CDR3 protein, they turn into one entry using the most common DNA and genes. In this record, the V and J calls reflect TCRdb's handling and not the investigators' own analysis. In this sample the table shows hundreds of thousands of distinct CDR3 sequences, approximately 23% of which occur a single time. Jointly, the top ten make up under 15% of the sample.

Concerning this clonotype itself: The antigen it recognizes is unknown. It has no much larger one-base neighbor in the sample; base qualities were not kept.

Ficoll-Paque density gradient centrifugation was the method used to isolate PBMCs. CDR1 and CDR2 (MGHRA, YSYEKL) derive from the germline V gene. V and J are truncated by 0 bases and 2 bases respectively, leaving an intervening sequence of 9 bases. The CDR3, from cysteine to phenylalanine, totals 15 residues. Only CDR3 DNA remains: 45 bases, in frame from the first base. This receptor was taken from an adult woman who had mild COVID-19 (a few samples of this study predate the infection). The sample titles of this study are shuffled in the database, so cell type and time point are left out; the donor was told from shared clones. Sequencing was done on a sample of PBMCs or a T cell subset sorted from them (not recorded which). The rearranged segments are TRBV4-1 and TRBJ2-3; the D segment cannot be called with confidence. The DNA is as follows: TGCGCCAGCAGCCAAGATCGTACGACCACAGATACGCAGTATTTT. Translated, this gives CASSQDRTTTDTQYF.